These T cell receptor beta chains were read from a single sample in a study of preoperative IRX-2 immunotherapy in early breast cancer. The repertoire was sequenced with immunoSEQ multiplex PCR; TCRdb's copy has only in-frame clones and lacks some. The table includes fewer than 3,500 clones, around four fifths detected once. Specimen: tumor tissue, collected after IRX-2 immunotherapy. The receptors come from a human donor with breast cancer. Each CDR3 is given without its conserved first and last residue. Clone size appears in some rows only: once, few, many, or a class for an expanded clone.

j_call	v_call	clone_size	cdr3_aa
TRBJ2-5	TRBV6-8	few	ASSPPEGYQETQY
TRBJ2-7	TRBV6-8	.	ASSPAQGRSSYEQY
TRBJ2-3	TRBV6-8	.	ASSYSSTGGADTQY
TRBJ2-5	TRBV29-1	.	SVGADRAGQETQY
TRBJ2-7	TRBV30	.	AWLAGTGSEQY
TRBJ1-2	TRBV9	.	ASSVGGGEVVYGYT
TRBJ1-2	TRBV22-1	.	ASSLSREYYGYT
TRBJ1-2	TRBV6-8	few	ASSFRPTGVYGYT
TRBJ2-7	TRBV6-8	.	ASSRTRSSYEQY
TRBJ1-1	TRBV28	.	ASSSGQSTEAF
TRBJ2-7	TRBV6-8	.	ASSYLRQAVHEQY
TRBJ2-3	TRBV19	few	ASSDREGDTQY
TRBJ2-7	TRBV30	.	AWNPGLAGDLYEQY
TRBJ1-2	TRBV28	.	ASSTGAYGYT
TRBJ2-7	TRBV11-3	once	ASSLGIADSSYEQY
TRBJ1-1	TRBV6-8	.	AISRDRGNTEAF
TRBJ2-7	TRBV28	once	ASSFRRGRNEQY
TRBJ2-1	TRBV5-1	.	ASSLGVNRDNEQF
TRBJ2-3	TRBV6-8	.	ASSRGASTTDTQY
TRBJ1-5	TRBV22-1	.	ASSPRMGQSNQPQH
TRBJ2-2	TRBV11-3	.	ASSFLQGPGGELF
TRBJ1-5	TRBV7-4	once	ASSLEVRRTGLGNQPQH
TRBJ2-7	TRBV28	.	ASSSRWNGSSYEQY
TRBJ1-1	TRBV10-2	.	ASYGTQGGSTEAF
TRBJ1-5	TRBV19	.	ASSSPGWVKPQH
TRBJ2-1	TRBV10-2	.	ASSESKDWDESSYNEQF
TRBJ2-7	TRBV6-8	few	ASSDPGHSRSYEQY
TRBJ2-6	TRBV11-3	large	ASSSSGTGANVLT
TRBJ2-3	TRBV30	.	AWGPGTGSADTQY
TRBJ2-7	TRBV28	.	ASSAPDRGTYEQY
TRBJ2-3	TRBV29-1	.	SAGGTAGPEVLDTQY
TRBJ2-2	TRBV11-3	.	ASSRGQGVTGELF
TRBJ2-2	TRBV5-1	.	ASSLGGNTGELF
TRBJ2-2	TRBV5-1	.	ASSLNLPHTGELF
TRBJ2-7	TRBV19	.	ASSGTSDYEQY
TRBJ2-7	TRBV1	.	ASSQGAGQGTYEQY
TRBJ2-6	TRBV14	.	ASSRVGGANVLT
TRBJ2-5	TRBV28	.	ASRHFTGYRETQY
TRBJ1-2	TRBV7-4	.	ASSPGTRSNYGYT
TRBJ1-3	TRBV11-3	.	ASSLLDREYTIY
TRBJ1-5	TRBV7-1	.	ASDELGNQPQH
TRBJ2-7	TRBV30	.	AWRRDRGHEQY
TRBJ2-5	TRBV5-8	.	ASSQGPSETQY
TRBJ1-5	TRBV19	.	ASSKGGASQPQH
TRBJ2-2	TRBV18	once	ASSPPSRANTGELF
TRBJ1-2	TRBV28	.	ASRKAPAGGYT
TRBJ1-2	TRBV11-3	large	ASSLDLDRYYGYT
TRBJ2-3	TRBV11-3	.	ASSLVRASTDTQY
TRBJ2-1	TRBV28	.	ASSRAGANYNEQF
TRBJ2-7	TRBV4-1	.	ASSPQRTGYYEQY
TRBJ1-1	TRBV6-8	.	ASSYSQGSTEAF